A selection of T cell receptor beta chains follows, all from one sample in a study of identical twins. From the 5' RACE reads, TCRdb called clonotypes with MiXCR, one entry per CDR3 protein. The sample includes fewer than 450,000 distinct CDR3 sequences, around 9% seen only once; the top ten take around 8.6%. The sequencing input was naive T cells sorted from blood. Receptor source: a woman in her 50s in good health. The CDR3 runs from the conserved cysteine through the conserved F or W. The D gene is left open where the match is weak. The size field is filled for only some rows; it gives once, few, many or a size class.

TRBJ1-5 | TRBV2 | NA | many | CASSEMGGNQPQHF | TGTGCCAGCAGTGAGATGGGGGGAAATCAGCCCCAGCATTTT
TRBJ2-5 | TRBV6-5 | NA | few | CASSLPGVGGETQYF | TGTGCCAGCAGTCTTCCCGGGGTTGGGGGAGAGACCCAGTACTTC
TRBJ2-2 | TRBV10-3 | TRBD1 | NA | CAIRTGANTGELFF | TGTGCCATCCGGACAGGAGCGAACACCGGGGAGCTGTTTTTT
TRBJ2-1 | TRBV30 | TRBD1 | few | CAWKARDSPYEQFF | TGTGCCTGGAAAGCGAGGGACAGTCCCTATGAGCAGTTCTTC
TRBJ2-3 | TRBV12-3/TRBV12-4 | TRBD2 | NA | CASSYVSGRNEDTQYF | TGTGCCAGCAGTTATGTGTCCGGGAGGAATGAAGATACGCAGTATTTT
TRBJ2-1 | TRBV12-3/TRBV12-4 | TRBD2 | few | CASKVGLAGYNEQFF | TGTGCCAGCAAAGTCGGACTAGCGGGCTACAATGAGCAGTTCTTC
TRBJ2-4 | TRBV10-1 | NA | few | CASSDPRARGIQYF | TGCGCCAGCAGTGACCCCAGGGCCAGGGGCATTCAGTACTTC
TRBJ2-3 | TRBV5-1 | NA | few | CASSLDLGGGPTDTQYF | TGCGCCAGCAGCTTGGATTTGGGGGGCGGCCCCACAGATACGCAGTATTTT
TRBJ1-1 | TRBV2 | NA | few | CASLKTVSLFTIF | TGTGCCAGCCTAAAGACAGTTTCCCTCTTTACAATCTTT
TRBJ1-5 | TRBV5-8 | NA | few | CASSLGQPSNQPQHF | TGTGCCAGCAGCTTGGGACAGCCTAGCAATCAGCCCCAGCATTTT
TRBJ2-5 | TRBV7-2 | TRBD1 | many | CASSFDRGRETQYF | TGTGCCAGCAGCTTCGACAGGGGTCGAGAGACCCAGTACTTC
TRBJ1-2 | TRBV9 | TRBD1 | many | CASRERLDRGNYGYTF | TGTGCCAGCAGGGAGAGGCTGGACAGGGGCAACTATGGCTACACCTTC
TRBJ1-5 | TRBV29-1 | TRBD1 | NA | CSVRTGRSNQPQHF | TGCAGCGTACGGACAGGGAGGAGCAATCAGCCCCAGCATTTT
TRBJ2-1 | TRBV20-1 | TRBD2 | NA | CSARAGGGSYNEQFF | TGCAGTGCTAGGGCCGGCGGGGGCTCCTACAATGAGCAGTTCTTC
TRBJ2-5 | TRBV7-8 | NA | few | CASSPRDKQETQYF | TGTGCCAGCAGCCCTCGGGACAAACAAGAGACCCAGTACTTC
TRBJ2-1 | TRBV6-5 | TRBD2 | NA | CASSSWLAGGGDEQFF | TGTGCCAGCAGTTCTTGGCTAGCGGGTGGGGGAGATGAGCAGTTCTTC
TRBJ2-3 | TRBV11-2 | NA | few | CASSPQSPGTPSTDTQYF | TGTGCCAGCAGCCCCCAATCACCCGGGACTCCAAGCACAGATACGCAGTATTTT
TRBJ1-1 | TRBV10-2 | NA | NA | CASKYRGAGPMNTEAFF | TGCGCCAGCAAATACCGGGGGGCAGGCCCCATGAACACTGAAGCTTTCTTT
TRBJ1-4 | TRBV12-2 | NA | NA | CASRSQEKLFF | TGTGCAAGTCGCTCGCAGGAAAAACTGTTTTTT
TRBJ2-1 | TRBV30 | NA | few | CAWSGDEQFF | TGTGCCTGGAGTGGCGATGAGCAGTTCTTC
TRBJ2-7 | TRBV15 | NA | many | CATSNRQSYEQYF | TGTGCCACCAGCAACAGACAGTCCTACGAGCAGTACTTC
TRBJ1-5 | TRBV12-3/TRBV12-4 | NA | NA | CASSFGRVSNQPQHF | TGTGCCAGCAGTTTTGGCAGGGTGAGCAATCAGCCCCAGCATTTT
TRBJ2-3 | TRBV20-1 | TRBD2 | many | CSADGLAGALIADTQYF | TGCAGTGCGGATGGACTAGCGGGAGCATTAATTGCAGATACGCAGTATTTT
TRBJ2-2 | TRBV25-1 | NA | many | CASSPRGSGELFF | TGTGCCAGCAGTCCCCGGGGTTCCGGGGAGCTGTTTTTT
TRBJ2-3 | TRBV11-2 | NA | few | CASSLGLSRGTDTQYF | TGTGCCAGCAGCTTAGGGCTGAGCCGGGGCACAGATACGCAGTATTTT
TRBJ1-2 | TRBV9 | NA | many | CASSVDLSHNYGYTF | TGTGCCAGCAGCGTAGACCTATCCCACAACTATGGCTACACCTTC
TRBJ2-7 | TRBV30 | NA | once | CAWSVGGYEQYF | TGTGCCTGGAGTGTCGGGGGATACGAGCAGTACTTC
TRBJ2-5 | TRBV7-3 | NA | NA | CASSNGGRWYF | TGTGCCAGCAGCAACGGAGGCCGCTGGTACTTC
TRBJ2-1 | TRBV4-1 | TRBD2 | NA | CASSLSTSGRMNEQFF | TGCGCCAGCAGCCTCTCGACTAGCGGGAGGATGAATGAGCAGTTCTTC
TRBJ1-5 | TRBV20-1 | NA | NA | CSARDGDQPQHF | TGCAGTGCTAGAGATGGGGACCAGCCCCAGCATTTT
TRBJ1-1 | TRBV20-1 | TRBD1 | few | CSARRSGTVLEAFF | TGCAGTGCTAGACGTTCCGGGACAGTACTAGAAGCTTTCTTT
TRBJ2-1 | TRBV7-9 | NA | NA | CASSPVRDEQFF | TGTGCCAGCAGCCCGGTGAGGGATGAGCAGTTCTTC
TRBJ1-1 | TRBV27 | NA | NA | CASIPRENTEAFF | TGTGCCAGCATACCCCGCGAGAACACTGAAGCTTTCTTT
TRBJ2-1 | TRBV20-1 | TRBD2 | few | CSALQFRVAGVSGSYNEQFF | TGCAGTGCTCTTCAATTCCGAGTAGCGGGAGTTTCCGGGTCCTACAATGAGCAGTTCTTC
TRBJ2-1 | TRBV9 | NA | few | CASSGRVAGGNEQFF | TGTGCCAGCAGCGGGAGGGTAGCCGGAGGTAATGAGCAGTTCTTC
TRBJ2-7 | TRBV7-9 | NA | few | CASSLVWGRSSYEQYF | TGTGCCAGCAGCTTAGTCTGGGGCCGGAGCTCCTACGAGCAGTACTTC
TRBJ2-7 | TRBV5-1 | TRBD2 | NA | CASSLAGEAYEQYF | TGCGCCAGCAGCTTAGCGGGAGAGGCGTACGAGCAGTACTTC
TRBJ1-4 | TRBV27 | NA | NA | CASRPGVANEKLFF | TGTGCCAGCCGACCGGGGGTTGCCAATGAAAAACTGTTTTTT
TRBJ2-7 | TRBV5-1 | NA | many | CASSGLYEQYF | TGCGCCAGCAGCGGTCTCTACGAGCAGTACTTC
TRBJ2-3 | TRBV20-1 | TRBD2 | NA | CSGLSRGGLLSQYF | TGCAGTGGTCTTAGCCGGGGGGGTTTATTATCGCAGTATTTT
TRBJ2-7 | TRBV10-3 | TRBD1 | NA | CAIRQGQLTYEQYF | TGTGCCATCAGACAGGGGCAGCTAACCTACGAGCAGTACTTC